The entry below describes one TCR beta chain. Those who served as multiple sclerosis controls were treatment-naive patients with stable or active relapsing-remitting disease. V was cut by 10 bases and J by 1 base, with 10 bases left in between. The CDR3 covers 13 residues. Germline CDR1 reads LNHDA; CDR2 reads SQIVND (reference sequence). RNA totalling roughly 0.45 to 1 ug underwent reverse transcription with random hexamers. With immunoSEQ multiplex PCR, TCR beta CDR3 was amplified across 54 Vbeta and 13 Jbeta. TCRdb re-called the immunoSEQ multiplex PCR reads through MiXCR, storing one row per CDR3 protein. The repertoire holds about 200,000 distinct CDR3 sequences, with approximately 95% as singletons. The sample belongs to a study of CD8 T cells in Susac syndrome.

Material: CD4+ T cells from PBMCs. This chain connects TRBV19 to TRBJ2-2; no definite D call. This TCR was recovered from a human donor with multiple sclerosis. The CDR3 sequence is CATLPQNTGELFF. Here the CDR3 DNA reads TGTGCCACCCTACCGCAGAACACCGGGGAGCTGTTTTTT.